The source of this TCR beta chain is a study of cytomegalovirus exposure and HLA in healthy donors. Findings and caveats of the study: Based on reports, TCR beta sequences accurately predicted HLA-A and HLA-B alleles for most subjects.

The CDR3 spans 17 residues. V lost 2 bases, J lost 0 bases, and 12 bases lay in between. In germline, CDR1 is SGHNT, CDR2 YYREEE (reference sequence). PCR employed 60 Vbeta and 13 Jbeta primers. TCRdb keeps only in-frame clones here, not all; method: immunoSEQ multiplex PCR. Of about 130,000 clones detected, approximately 87% appear once; the ten largest clones hold 4% to 6.5%. This clone was recorded a few times. Its cognate antigen is unknown. Sequenced material: PBMCs. This TCR came from a woman younger than 45 in good health and CMV-seronegative. The chain links TRBV5-4 to TRBJ2-6; tentatively, D is TRBD1 (5 bases). The chain's CDR3 is CASSFGADSSGANVLTF. CDR3 sequence (DNA): TGTGCCAGCAGCTTTGGTGCTGACAGCTCTGGGGCCAACGTCCTGACTTTC.